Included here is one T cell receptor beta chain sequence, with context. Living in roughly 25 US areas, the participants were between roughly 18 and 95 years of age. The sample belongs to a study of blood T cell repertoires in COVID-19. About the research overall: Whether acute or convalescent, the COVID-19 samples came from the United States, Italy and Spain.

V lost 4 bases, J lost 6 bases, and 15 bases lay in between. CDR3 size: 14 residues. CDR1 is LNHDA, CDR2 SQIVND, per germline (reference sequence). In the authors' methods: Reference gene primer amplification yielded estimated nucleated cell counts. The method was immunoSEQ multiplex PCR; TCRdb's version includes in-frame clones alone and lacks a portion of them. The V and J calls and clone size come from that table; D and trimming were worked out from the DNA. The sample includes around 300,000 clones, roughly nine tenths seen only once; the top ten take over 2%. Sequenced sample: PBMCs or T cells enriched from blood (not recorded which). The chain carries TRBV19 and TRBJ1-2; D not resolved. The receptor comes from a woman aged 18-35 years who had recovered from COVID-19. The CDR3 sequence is CASSTLSGSNGYTF. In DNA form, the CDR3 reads TGTGCCAGTAGTACTCTTTCCGGGAGCAATGGCTACACCTTC.